This TCR beta chain derives from a study of blood T cell repertoires in COVID-19. Here immunoSEQ multiplex PCR was the method, and the copy in TCRdb shows in-frame clones only, minus some. This table holds hundreds of thousands of clones, approximately 86% found once. The origin of this receptor is a woman under 30 who had recovered from COVID-19. Specimen: PBMCs or T cells enriched from blood (not recorded which).

The CDR3 nucleotides are TGTGCCAGCAGCTTAAGCGGGACAGGCTCCGAGACCCAGTACTTC. Amino acids: CASSLSGTGSETQYF. The chain employs TRBV7-2 and TRBJ2-5; a possible D gene is TRBD1 (8 bases). Trimming pared 2 bases from V and 5 bases from J, leaving 15 bases between. Germline V gene lookup returns CDR1 SGHTA and CDR2 FQGNSA. The CDR3 runs 15 residues. The complete variable domain, with remaining parts taken from reference TRBV7-2 and TRBJ2-5, reads GAGVSQSPSNKVTEKGKDVELRCDPISGHTALYWYRQSLGQGLEFLIYFQGNSAPDKSGLPSDRFSAERTGGSVSTLTIQRTQQEDSAVYLCASSLSGTGSETQYFGPGTRLLVL.